Shown below are 28 T cell receptor beta chains from a single sample sequenced in a study of CD8+ T cells in alopecia areata. RNA was isolated and reverse transcribed to cDNA, the sequencing template. TCRdb's copy holds only in-frame clones and misses some; the assay was immunoSEQ multiplex PCR. The sample shows roughly 150,000 clones, about 51% of them seen only once. The sequencing used CD8+ T cells sorted from blood, collected at week 0. These receptors came from a human donor with alopecia areata.

The V call is TRBV29-1, the J call TRBJ2-1, with D perhaps assigned TRBD1 or TRBD2 (5 bases each). The CDR3 has 12 residues. V shed 5 bases and J shed 7 bases, with 12 bases lying between them. Per the germline V gene, CDR1 is SQVTM and CDR2 is ANQGSEA. The CDR3, as DNA: TGCAGCGTTTTGGGGACGCAAAATGAGCAGTTCTTC. This translates into CSVLGTQNEQFF.

The chain joins TRBV29-1 to TRBJ1-2; tentatively, D is TRBD1 (5 bases). The V end lost 3 bases, the J end lost 4 bases, and 6 bases lay between the germline ends. The germline CDR1 and CDR2 sequences are SQVTM and ANQGSEA. CDR3 size: 11 residues. CDR3 nucleotide sequence: TGCAGCGTTGACAGGGCCTATGGCTACACCTTC. Amino acid sequence: CSVDRAYGYTF.

The rearrangement joins TRBV11-2 to TRBJ2-5, with a tentative D call TRBD2 (6 bases). The CDR3 has 15 amino acids. V was pared by 2 bases and J by 2 bases, with 12 bases between. Germline lookup yields CDR1 SGHAT and CDR2 FQNNGV. The CDR3 here is CASSLTWEEQETQYF. CDR3 bases: TGTGCCAGCAGCTTAACTTGGGAGGAGCAAGAGACCCAGTACTTC.

The V gene is TRBV27, the J gene TRBJ1-5; unclear D gene. The V end was cut by 8 bases, the J end by 4 bases, with 15 bases between. The CDR3 length is 14 residues. Germline loops: CDR1 MNHEY, CDR2 SMNVEV (reference sequence). The CDR3 protein is CASWAGGRNQPQHF. CDR3 DNA sequence: TGTGCCAGCTGGGCAGGAGGTCGGAATCAGCCCCAGCATTTT.

This chain connects TRBV9 to TRBJ1-6; tentative D call: TRBD1 (6 bases). This CDR3 has 14 amino acids. Trimming stripped 4 bases from V and 5 bases from J, with 10 bases between. The V gene's germline CDR1 is SGDLS and CDR2 YYNGEE. The CDR3 here is CASSLQGNNSPLHF. The CDR3 DNA sequence: TGTGCCAGCAGCTTACAGGGAAATAATTCACCCCTCCACTTT.

The gene calls are TRBV25-1 and TRBJ1-2; no clear D gene. Looked up from germline, CDR1 is MGHDK and CDR2 is SYGVNS. The CDR3 consists of 12 residues. Trimming pared 4 bases from V and 6 bases from J, leaving 9 bases between. The CDR3 bases are TGTGCCAGCAGTGGAAGTTGGCATGGCTACACCTTC. Protein sequence: CASSGSWHGYTF.

V gene TRBV4-3 combines with J gene TRBJ1-6, with D perhaps TRBD1 (6 bases). Germline lookup yields CDR1 LGHNA and CDR2 YSLEER. The CDR3 is 15 residues long. Trimming took 0 bases from V and 10 from J, leaving 13 bases between them. CDR3 sequence reads: CASSQDWRGLSPLHF. CDR3 nucleotides: TGCGCCAGCAGCCAAGATTGGAGGGGGTTATCACCCCTCCACTTT.

The chain has TRBV27 and TRBJ1-1; D gene unclear. Germline CDR1 MNHEY, CDR2 SMNVEV (reference sequence). The V end was cut by 3 bases, the J end by 3 bases, with 8 bases between. The CDR3 spans 13 residues. The CDR3 protein is CASSLNKHTEAFF. The CDR3 nucleotides are TGTGCCAGCAGTTTGAACAAACACACTGAAGCTTTCTTT.

V and J are TRBV15 and TRBJ2-7; no clear D gene. The CDR3 length is 12 residues. The V and J ends lost 1 base and 4 bases respectively, with 5 bases between them. Germline assignment: CDR1 LNHNV and CDR2 YYDKDF (reference sequence). The CDR3 DNA is TGTGCCACCAGCAGAGCCGGTTACGAGCAGTACTTC. Its protein product is CATSRAGYEQYF.

This clone was seen only a few times. The chain employs TRBV29-1 and TRBJ1-2; weak D call: TRBD1 (5 bases). CDR3 length equals 11 residues. Germline CDR1 and CDR2: SQVTM and ANQGSEA. This CDR3 is CSDIGGYGYTF. CDR3 bases: TGCAGTGATATTGGGGGCTATGGCTACACCTTC.

This clone was observed a single time. The chain combines TRBV9 with TRBJ2-1, with D hard to call. Germline assignment: CDR1 SGDLS and CDR2 YYNGEE. The CDR3 spans 14 residues. The V and J ends lost 5 bases and 0 bases respectively, with 9 bases between them. The CDR3 DNA follows: TGTGCCAGCAGGCCCTCCAGCTCCTACAATGAGCAGTTCTTC. Its protein product is CASRPSSSYNEQFF.

V usage is TRBV30 and J usage is TRBJ1-1; 9 bases line up with TRBD1. With 7 bases clipped from V and 7 bases from J, the junction kept 7 bases outside the gene matches. This CDR3 spans 12 amino acids. CDR1 is GTSNPN, CDR2 SVGIG, per germline (reference sequence). The CDR3 spells CAYDGQGNEAFF. The CDR3 DNA reads TGTGCCTACGATGGACAGGGGAATGAAGCTTTCTTT.

A word on this clone: Additional DNA sequences in this sample encode the identical CDR3. The chain links TRBV29-1 to TRBJ2-1; TRBD2 matches at 7 bases. Trimming removed 7 bases from V and 6 bases from J; junction bases left unmatched: 0. The CDR3 has 10 amino acids. CDR1 and CDR2 from the germline V gene are SQVTM and ANQGSEA. The chain's CDR3 is CSGGGNEQFF. CDR3 bases: TGCAGCGGGGGGGGCAATGAGCAGTTCTTC.

The table lists this clone with a few counts. This chain uses TRBV9 with TRBJ2-5; the D is unclear. V dropped 2 bases and J dropped 4 bases, with 3 bases sitting between them. Germline V gene data show CDR1 as SGDLS and CDR2 as YYNGEE. CDR3 length equals 11 residues. CDR3 sequence reads: CASSVIETQYF. In nucleotides, the CDR3 is TGTGCCAGCAGCGTCATAGAGACCCAGTACTTC.

The chain is built from TRBV29-1 and TRBJ2-3; 9 nucleotides match TRBD1. The CDR3 sequence is 15 residues long. CDR1 SQVTM and CDR2 ANQGSEA come from the germline V gene. Trimming at V came to 7 bases and at J to 4 bases, leaving 12 bases not matched to a gene. The CDR3 sequence: CSADGDRVASDTQYF. CDR3 nucleotide sequence: TGCAGCGCCGACGGGGACAGGGTTGCATCAGATACGCAGTATTTT.

The rearrangement joins TRBV29-1 to TRBJ1-3; unclear D gene. V shed 4 bases and J shed 0 bases, with 7 bases lying between them. This CDR3 comprises 13 residues. Germline CDR1 is SQVTM and CDR2 is ANQGSEA. The CDR3 DNA reads as TGCAGCGTTGGAGGGCACTCTGGAAACACCATATATTTT. Its translation: CSVGGHSGNTIYF.

To note about this clone: Distinct nucleotide sequences in the sample also encode this CDR3. The J gene is TRBJ1-1, the V gene TRBV15, with D unclear. The CDR3 contains 13 residues. Trimming pared 2 bases from V and 1 base from J, leaving 5 bases between. Germline-derived CDR1 and CDR2 are LNHNV and YYDKDF (reference sequence). The CDR3 sequence is CATSRSENTEAFF. As DNA, the CDR3 is TGTGCCACCAGCAGATCCGAGAACACTGAAGCTTTCTTT.

A word on this clone: One end of the junction fails to match germline, which may point to a read error. The genes are TRBV12-5 and TRBJ1-2; 7 bases line up with TRBD1. Per the germline V gene, CDR1 is LGHNT and CDR2 is FRNRAP. CDR3 length: 12 amino acids. Written as DNA, the CDR3 is TGTGCTAGTGGTTATGAAGGACAGGAGGGGATCTTC. Amino acids: CASGYEGQEGIF.

The CDR3, as DNA: TGTGCCAGCAGTTATTATGAGAGCGCCATGGCCCAGTACTTC. Amino acids: CASSYYESAMAQYF. The V call is TRBV6-6, the J call TRBJ2-5; no firm D call. V shed 3 bases and J shed 9 bases, with 17 bases lying between them. There are 14 residues in the CDR3. The germline V gene encodes CDR1 MNHNY and CDR2 SVGAGI (reference sequence).

V and J are TRBV27 and TRBJ2-6; D unclear. This CDR3 spans 13 amino acids. Germline V lookup: CDR1 MNHEY, CDR2 SMNVEV (reference sequence). Trimming left V 10 bases short and J 1 base short, with 8 bases between. In DNA form, the CDR3 reads TGTGCCATTGGGCCATCTGGGGCCAACGTCCTGACTTTC. Translated: CAIGPSGANVLTF.

This chain joins TRBV15 and TRBJ1-5; maybe TRBD1 (6 bases). In germline, CDR1 is LNHNV, CDR2 YYDKDF (reference sequence). The CDR3 consists of 14 residues. The ends were cut back, 5 bases at V and 1 base at J, with 9 bases in the middle. CDR3 loop: CATSVDSSNQPQHF. CDR3 nucleotide sequence: TGTGCCACCAGCGTGGACAGCAGCAATCAGCCCCAGCATTTT.

This clone was observed many times. V usage is TRBV6-4 and J usage is TRBJ1-1; unclear D gene. The germline V gene encodes CDR1 MRHNA and CDR2 SNTAGT. The CDR3 length is 14 residues. Trimming left V 3 bases short and J 1 base short, with 9 bases between. CDR3 loop: CASSEEGENTEAFF. CDR3 nucleotide sequence: TGTGCCAGCAGTGAGGAGGGAGAGAACACTGAAGCTTTCTTT.

This clone occurred a few times. V usage is TRBV30 and J usage is TRBJ2-1, with TRBD1 as a possible D gene (6 bases). Trimming stripped 2 bases from V and 5 bases from J, with 13 bases between. From germline, CDR1 is GTSNPN and CDR2 SVGIG (reference sequence). CDR3 length: 14 amino acids. CDR3 in amino acids: CAWSPWDTHNEQFF. The CDR3 DNA is TGTGCCTGGAGTCCTTGGGACACCCACAATGAGCAGTTCTTC.

The chain uses TRBV6-4 and TRBJ1-6; no firm D call. Per germline, CDR1 MRHNA and CDR2 SNTAGT. This CDR3 has 14 residues. The V end lost 6 bases, the J end lost 7 bases, and 13 bases lay between the germline ends. In DNA form, the CDR3 reads TGTGCCAGCAGCTCCGGGCTAGAGAATTCACCCCTCCACTTT. Translated: CASSSGLENSPLHF.

The rearrangement links TRBV7-6 to TRBJ2-1, with 12 positions matching TRBD2. The germline V gene has CDR1 SGHVS and CDR2 FNYEAQ. Losses at the gene ends were 5 bases for V and 8 bases for J; bases not matched to a gene: 7. The CDR3 extends over 15 amino acids. CDR3 nucleotide sequence: TGTGCCAGCAGCCCTAAGCTAGCGGGGGGGGATGAGCAGTTCTTC. Translating gives CASSPKLAGGDEQFF.

The chain links TRBV7-2 to TRBJ2-1; 10 bases are shared with TRBD2. After removal of 3 bases from V and 8 bases from J, the junction contained 4 bases not matched to a gene. CDR3 size: 14 residues. Germline V gene data show CDR1 as SGHTA and CDR2 as FQGNSA. As DNA, the CDR3 is TGTGCCAGCAGCTTCGGTAGCGGGGGGTATGAGCAGTTCTTC. It specifies CASSFGSGGYEQFF.

This clone came up a few times. The chain has TRBV2 and TRBJ2-6; D may correspond to TRBD1 or TRBD2 (6 bases each). The germline V and J ends were trimmed by 6 bases and 0 bases, with 21 bases remaining between them. Germline V gene data show CDR1 as SNHLY and CDR2 as FYNNEI. This CDR3 is built from 19 residues. The CDR3 spells CASRRGAADTYSGANVLTF. The CDR3 DNA reads TGTGCCAGCAGGAGGGGGGCAGCCGACACGTACTCTGGGGCCAACGTCCTGACTTTC.

The J gene is TRBJ2-7, the V gene TRBV5-6; D ambiguous. The CDR3 covers 14 residues. Germline CDR1 SGHDT, CDR2 YYEEEE. V was pared by 0 bases and J by 2 bases, with 9 bases between. The CDR3 spells CASSLGAGAYEQYF. In DNA, the CDR3 is TGTGCCAGCAGCTTGGGGGCAGGCGCCTACGAGCAGTACTTC.